The 30 T cell receptor beta chains below were found in one sample sequenced in a study of cytomegalovirus exposure and HLA in healthy donors (dated by TCRdb to about 2017). The library came from the immunoSEQ multiplex PCR assay. TCRdb provides this immuneACCESS table in a form limited to in-frame rearrangements. Some clones are lacking; in checked studies, under half of them reflect an unresolved V gene, and why the rest are absent is not known. The sample yields 140,000 to 150,000 clones; approximately 91% were counted once. About 0.75% of the sample comes from the top ten. The sample was PBMCs. The receptors originated from a man aged 18-30 years in good health and CMV-seronegative.

The gene calls are TRBV6-1 and TRBJ1-2; perhaps TRBD1 as D (6 bases). CDR3 length equals 14 residues. Germline loops: CDR1 MNHNS, CDR2 SASEGT. Trimming removed 7 bases from V and 2 bases from J, with 14 bases in between. Written as DNA, the CDR3 is TGTGCCAGCATCCCCAGGGGAATCAACTATGGCTACACCTTC. As protein: CASIPRGINYGYTF.

V gene TRBV30 combines with J gene TRBJ2-5; 9 bases agree with TRBD1. TRBJ2-7 matches the DNA end more closely, so the J call is doubtful. Germline V lookup: CDR1 GTSNPN, CDR2 SVGIG (reference sequence). This CDR3 spans 19 amino acids. The CDR3 coding sequence is TGTGCCTGGAGTGCAACAACAGGGGGCGGAATTAGTGGGACCTACGAGCAGTACTTC. Protein sequence: CAWSATTGGGISGTYEQYF.

The chain uses TRBV7-9 and TRBJ2-2, with 8 bases identical to TRBD2. The germline CDR1 and CDR2 sequences are SEHNR and FQNEAQ (reference sequence). J was trimmed by 1 base and V by 5 bases; bases with no gene match: 3. CDR3 size: 15 residues. The CDR3 protein is CASSPGGGNTGELFF. The CDR3 nucleotides are TGTGCCAGCAGCCCCGGGGGGGGGAACACCGGGGAGCTGTTTTTT.

The rearrangement uses TRBV27 and TRBJ2-3; D is perhaps TRBD1 (6 bases). V was clipped by 3 bases and J by 4 bases, with 11 bases between them. The CDR3 is 14 amino acids. Germline CDR1 is MNHEY and CDR2 is SMNVEV (reference sequence). The CDR3 loop is CASSLRGMSDTQYF. The CDR3 nucleotides are TGTGCCAGCAGTTTGAGGGGGATGTCAGATACGCAGTATTTT.

The chain carries TRBV15 and TRBJ2-3; 8 bases are shared with TRBD2. Losses at the gene ends were 0 bases for V and 2 bases for J; bases not matched to a gene: 7. The CDR3 has 17 amino acids. CDR1 and CDR2 (germline): LNHNV, YYDKDF (reference sequence). CDR3 in amino acids: CATSRDLRGVSTDTQYF. The CDR3 DNA sequence: TGTGCCACCAGCAGAGATCTGCGGGGGGTTTCCACAGATACGCAGTATTTT.

The genes are TRBV10-3 and TRBJ2-1; 11 bases map to TRBD1. Germline V lookup: CDR1 ENHRY, CDR2 SYGVKD. This CDR3 has 14 residues. V lost 6 bases and J lost 8; bases outside the gene matches: 6. In DNA form, the CDR3 reads TGTGCCATCAGATGGACAGGGGGCACGGATGAGCAGTTCTTC. The encoded protein is CAIRWTGGTDEQFF.

The V gene is TRBV27, the J gene TRBJ2-6; no definite D call. The CDR3 has 15 residues. Germline CDR1 reads MNHEY; CDR2 reads SMNVEV (reference sequence). V was clipped by 5 bases and J by 1 base, with 9 bases between them. CDR3 nucleotides: TGTGCCAGCAGTGCGCTTGGTTCTGGGGCCAACGTCCTGACTTTC. Translating gives CASSALGSGANVLTF.

This sequence joins TRBV9 and TRBJ1-6, with 9 bases that match TRBD1. The CDR3 extends over 16 amino acids. Germline CDR1 and CDR2: SGDLS and YYNGEE. The junction had 10 bases not matched to a gene; V was cut back by 2 bases and J by 10 bases. The CDR3 protein is CASSVGAGTGISPLHF. The CDR3 bases are TGTGCCAGCAGCGTTGGAGCCGGGACAGGGATCTCACCCCTCCACTTT.

The chain carries TRBV7-9 and TRBJ2-5, with 7 nucleotides matching TRBD1. CDR3 length equals 13 residues. The germline gives CDR1 SEHNR, CDR2 FQNEAQ (reference sequence). V lost 5 bases, J lost 4 bases, and 4 bases stayed unmatched. The CDR3 reads CASSPTGRETQYF. For the CDR3, the DNA is TGTGCCAGCAGCCCGACAGGGCGAGAGACCCAGTACTTC. Full variable domain (missing parts from reference TRBV7-9 and TRBJ2-5): DTGVSQNPRHKITKRGQNVTFRCDPISEHNRLYWYRQTLGQGPEFLTYFQNEAQLEKSRLLSDRFSAERPKGSFSTLEIQRTEQGDSAMYLCASSPTGRETQYFGPGTRLLVL.

V and J are TRBV18 and TRBJ1-3; D remains unclear. This CDR3 has 15 residues. Germline CDR1 KGHSH, CDR2 LQKENI. The V end was cut by 3 bases, the J end by 2 bases, with 11 bases between. CDR3 nucleotides: TGTGCCAGCTCACCGTCCGAGGGAACTGGAAACACCATATATTTT. Residues: CASSPSEGTGNTIYF.

This clone occurred once. This chain uses TRBV7-2 with TRBJ1-2, with 7 bases that match TRBD1. J gave up 4 bases and V 7 bases, and 12 bases lay outside the gene matches. The CDR3 has 15 amino acids. Germline V gives CDR1 SGHTA, CDR2 FQGNSA. For the CDR3, the DNA is TGTGCCAGCACCGAGAATCAGGGGGGTGGCTATGGCTACACCTTC. The encoded protein is CASTENQGGGYGYTF.

This clone was recorded once. The genes are TRBV6-1 and TRBJ1-5, with 9 bases aligning to TRBD1. CDR1 MNHNS and CDR2 SASEGT come from the germline V gene. V was pared by 6 bases and J by 2 bases, with 2 bases of the junction left unmatched. The CDR3 is made up of 14 amino acids. The CDR3 protein is CASRGQGGNQPQHF. In nucleotides, the CDR3 is TGTGCCAGCAGGGGACAGGGAGGCAATCAGCCCCAGCATTTT.

The gene calls are TRBV19 and TRBJ1-2, with a tentative D call TRBD1 (6 bases). The CDR3 totals 13 residues. Deletions cut 7 bases from V and 6 bases from J, with 15 bases between. CDR1 and CDR2 from the germline V gene are LNHDA and SQIVND (reference sequence). Here the CDR3 DNA reads TGTGCCAGTAAATTGACAGGCCCCGATGGCTACACCTTC. It codes for CASKLTGPDGYTF.

A single count supports this clone. The gene calls are TRBV11-2 and TRBJ1-6; 9 bases line up with TRBD1. The V gene's germline CDR1 is SGHAT and CDR2 FQNNGV. The CDR3 runs to 17 residues. V shed 3 bases, J shed 4 bases, and the junction held 7 bases outside the gene matches. CDR3 nucleotide sequence: TGTGCCAGCAGCTTTACCGGGACAGGGAAATATAATTCACCCCTCCACTTT. Its protein product is CASSFTGTGKYNSPLHF.

The J gene is TRBJ2-5, the V gene TRBV11-3; 7 nucleotides match TRBD1. The germline gives CDR1 SGHNT, CDR2 YENEEA. After removal of 5 bases from V and 4 bases from J, the junction contained 4 bases not matched to a gene. The CDR3 is 13 amino acids. The CDR3 here is CASSRDSLETQYF. DNA for the CDR3: TGTGCCAGCAGCCGGGACAGCCTAGAGACCCAGTACTTC.

This chain uses TRBV6-5 with TRBJ2-1; 9 bases are a match to TRBD2. This CDR3 comprises 14 residues. Germline V gene data show CDR1 as MNHEY and CDR2 as SVGAGI. V gave up 6 bases and J gave up 9 bases; unmatched junction bases: 9. CDR3 loop: CASRSGTSFGEQFF. CDR3 sequence (DNA): TGTGCCAGCAGGTCCGGGACTAGCTTTGGTGAGCAGTTCTTC.

This clone appeared a single time. This chain uses TRBV7-6 with TRBJ2-1; 10 nucleotides align to TRBD2. V dropped 2 bases and J dropped 1; count of bases not matched to a gene: 5. This CDR3 region has 17 residues. Germline V CDR1 and CDR2: SGHVS, FNYEAQ. This chain's CDR3 is CASSLLAGDLSYNEQFF. In DNA, the CDR3 is TGTGCCAGCAGCTTACTAGCGGGGGACTTATCCTACAATGAGCAGTTCTTC.

The J gene is TRBJ2-1, the V gene TRBV6-5; 9 bases are shared with TRBD2. CDR3 length: 15 residues. Trimming removed 2 bases from V and 7 bases from J; junction bases left unmatched: 6. Per the germline V gene, CDR1 is MNHEY and CDR2 is SVGAGI. In DNA, the CDR3 is TGTGCCAGCAGTTACGGTAGCGGGAGATCGAATGAGCAGTTCTTC. This sequence encodes CASSYGSGRSNEQFF.

This chain links TRBV19 with TRBJ1-1; D is undetermined. Germline V lookup: CDR1 LNHDA, CDR2 SQIVND (reference sequence). Trimming took 3 bases from V and 6 from J, leaving 14 bases between them. This CDR3 is built from 14 residues. The CDR3 DNA reads as TGTGCCAGTAGTATCCGGGTGTTCGGGGCTGAAGCTTTCTTT. It is translated as CASSIRVFGAEAFF.

The chain combines TRBV6-5 with TRBJ2-3, with 8 bases identical to TRBD2. The CDR3 totals 15 residues. Per the germline V gene, CDR1 is MNHEY and CDR2 is SVGAGI. Trimming at V came to 2 bases and at J to 6 bases, leaving 7 bases not matched to a gene. The CDR3 nucleotides read TGTGCCAGCAGTTACGAAGGGACTAGGGTGGATACGCAGTATTTT. This sequence encodes CASSYEGTRVDTQYF.

The genes are TRBV7-7 and TRBJ2-1; 9 nucleotides align to TRBD2. Germline CDR1 SSHAT, CDR2 FNYEAQ (reference sequence). V lost 4 bases, J lost 6 bases, and 7 bases stayed unmatched. CDR3 length equals 15 residues. The CDR3 here is CASSSPASGINEQFF. In DNA, the CDR3 is TGTGCCAGCAGCTCACCGGCTAGCGGGATCAATGAGCAGTTCTTC.

The V call is TRBV18, the J call TRBJ2-7; tentatively, D is TRBD1 (6 bases). V was cut by 0 bases and J by 1 base, with 10 bases left in between. CDR1 is KGHSH, CDR2 LQKENI, per germline. The CDR3 covers 15 residues. As DNA, the CDR3 is TGTGCCAGCTCACCACCGGGGGCCCCTTCCTACGAGCAGTACTTC. It yields the protein CASSPPGAPSYEQYF.

The V call is TRBV19, the J call TRBJ2-7; 9 bases align to TRBD2. Germline V gives CDR1 LNHDA, CDR2 SQIVND (reference sequence). CDR3 size: 14 residues. Unmatched junction bases numbered 2, after V lost 3 bases and J lost 2 bases. This CDR3 is CASSMAGGPYEQYF. CDR3 sequence (DNA): TGTGCCAGTAGTATGGCGGGGGGGCCCTACGAGCAGTACTTC.

CDR3 bases: TGTGCCAGCAGTGACTCGGACAGGGGACCCACCGGGGAGCTGTTTTTT. Amino acids: CASSDSDRGPTGELFF. V gene TRBV6-4 combines with J gene TRBJ2-2, with 9 bases lining up with TRBD1. This CDR3 has 16 amino acids. The germline V gene has CDR1 MRHNA and CDR2 SNTAGT. Trimming removed 0 bases from V and 4 bases from J; junction bases left unmatched: 3.

The chain has TRBV4-1 and TRBJ2-1; D might be TRBD1 (6 bases). In germline, CDR1 is MGHRA, CDR2 YSYEKL. V lost 0 bases to trimming and J lost 5 bases, with 14 bases between them. This CDR3 region has 16 residues. The CDR3 sequence: CASSQEVTRGHNEQFF. DNA of the CDR3: TGCGCCAGCAGCCAAGAGGTAACCAGGGGCCACAATGAGCAGTTCTTC.

The CDR3 spells CASSLRGTTGDTQYF. The CDR3, as DNA: TGCGCCAGCAGCTTGAGGGGGACTACAGGAGATACGCAGTATTTT. The chain links TRBV5-1 to TRBJ2-3; TRBD2 might be the D (7 bases). The CDR3 length is 15 residues. CDR1 and CDR2 from the germline V gene are SGHRS and YFSETQ. V lost 1 base to trimming and J lost 5 bases, with 14 bases between them.

This clone appeared a single time. The chain has TRBV12-2 and TRBJ2-7; the D segment call TRBD1 is taken from the table without a DNA check. TRBV12-2 is a documented pseudogene. This CDR3 has 20 residues. In DNA form, the CDR3 reads TGTGCAAGTCGCTTAGCTCCGCGGGGATTGGGGTCGGGACAGGGTCACGAGCAGTACGTC. Translating gives CASRLAPRGLGSGQGHEQYV.

This sequence joins TRBV18 and TRBJ2-3; 7 nucleotides match TRBD1. The CDR3 contains 14 residues. Germline assignment: CDR1 KGHSH and CDR2 LQKENI. The V segment lost 3 bases and the J segment 6 bases; nucleotides outside the gene matches: 6. The CDR3 DNA reads TGTGCCAGCTCACCCCCAACAGGGGCTGATACGCAGTATTTT. Translating it yields CASSPPTGADTQYF.

This rearrangement joins TRBV30 to TRBJ1-3; D perhaps matches TRBD1 (5 bases). Germline CDR1 GTSNPN, CDR2 SVGIG (reference sequence). The CDR3 runs 13 residues. The V end was cut by 2 bases, the J end by 4 bases, with 9 bases between. CDR3 sequence reads: CAWSKGSGNTIYF. The DNA of the CDR3 is TGTGCCTGGAGTAAGGGGTCCGGAAACACCATATATTTT. Full variable domain (rest looked up from reference TRBV30 and TRBJ1-3): SQTIHQWPATLVQPVGSPLSLECTVEGTSNPNLYWYRQAAGRGLQLLFYSVGIGQISSEVPQNLSASRPQDRQFILSSKKLLLSDSGFYLCAWSKGSGNTIYFGEGSWLTVV.

In DNA form, the CDR3 reads TGCGCCAGCAGCCCGGGGACAGGGGGCCGGAACACTGAAGCTTTCTTT. It is translated as CASSPGTGGRNTEAFF. The chain joins TRBV5-1 to TRBJ1-1, with 12 nucleotides matching TRBD1. Trimming at V came to 4 bases and at J to 1 base, leaving 5 bases not matched to a gene. Germline V gives CDR1 SGHRS, CDR2 YFSETQ. This CDR3 has 16 residues.